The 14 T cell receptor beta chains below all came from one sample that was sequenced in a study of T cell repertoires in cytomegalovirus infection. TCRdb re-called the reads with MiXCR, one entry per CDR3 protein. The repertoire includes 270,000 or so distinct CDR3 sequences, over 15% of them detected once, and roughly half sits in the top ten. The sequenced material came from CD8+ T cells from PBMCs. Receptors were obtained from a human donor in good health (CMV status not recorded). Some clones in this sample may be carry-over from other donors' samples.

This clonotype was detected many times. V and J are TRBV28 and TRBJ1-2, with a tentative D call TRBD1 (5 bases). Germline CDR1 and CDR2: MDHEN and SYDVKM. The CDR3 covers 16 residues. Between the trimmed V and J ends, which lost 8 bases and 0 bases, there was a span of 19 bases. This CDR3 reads CASSGLAKGSNYGYTF. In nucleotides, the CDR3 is TGTGCCAGCTCCGGGTTGGCAAAGGGGTCTAACTATGGCTACACCTTC.

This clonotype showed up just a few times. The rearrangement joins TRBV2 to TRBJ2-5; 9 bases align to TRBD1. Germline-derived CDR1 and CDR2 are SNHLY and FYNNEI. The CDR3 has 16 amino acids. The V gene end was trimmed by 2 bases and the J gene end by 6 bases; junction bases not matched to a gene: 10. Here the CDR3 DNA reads TGTGCCAGCAGTGAATCATGGGACAGGGATTTGAAGACCCAGTACTTC. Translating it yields CASSESWDRDLKTQYF.

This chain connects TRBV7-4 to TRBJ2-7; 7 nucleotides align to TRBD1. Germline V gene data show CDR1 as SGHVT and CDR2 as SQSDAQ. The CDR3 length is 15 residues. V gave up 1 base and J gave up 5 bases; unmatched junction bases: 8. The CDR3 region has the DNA TGTGCCAGCAGCTTAGGAGACAGGGAATTGGACGAGCAGTACTTC. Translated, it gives CASSLGDRELDEQYF.

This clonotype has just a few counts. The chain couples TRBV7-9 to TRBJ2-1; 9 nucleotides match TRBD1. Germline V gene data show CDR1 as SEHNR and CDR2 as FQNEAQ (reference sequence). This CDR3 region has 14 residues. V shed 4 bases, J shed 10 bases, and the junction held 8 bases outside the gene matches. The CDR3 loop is CASSSGVDRGEQFF. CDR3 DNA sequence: TGTGCCAGCAGCTCGGGGGTGGACAGGGGAGAGCAGTTCTTC.

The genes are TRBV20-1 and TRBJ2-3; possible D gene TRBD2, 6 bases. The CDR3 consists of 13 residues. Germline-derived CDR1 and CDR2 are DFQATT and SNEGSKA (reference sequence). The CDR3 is CSPSSDEADTQYF. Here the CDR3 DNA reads TGCAGCCCTTCTAGCGATGAGGCAGATACGCAGTATTTT.

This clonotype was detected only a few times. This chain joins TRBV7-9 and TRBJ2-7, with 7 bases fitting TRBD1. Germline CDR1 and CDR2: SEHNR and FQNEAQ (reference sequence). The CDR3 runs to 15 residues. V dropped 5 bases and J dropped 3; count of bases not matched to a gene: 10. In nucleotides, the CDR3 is TGTGCCAGCAGCCCCCGGGACAGCGAATACTACGAGCAGTACTTC. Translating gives CASSPRDSEYYEQYF.

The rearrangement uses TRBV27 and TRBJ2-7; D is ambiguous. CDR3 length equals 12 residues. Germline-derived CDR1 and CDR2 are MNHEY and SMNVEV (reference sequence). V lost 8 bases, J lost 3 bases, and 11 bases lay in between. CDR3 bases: TGTGCCAGCGGTCGTGGCTTCTACGAGCAGTACTTC. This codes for CASGRGFYEQYF.

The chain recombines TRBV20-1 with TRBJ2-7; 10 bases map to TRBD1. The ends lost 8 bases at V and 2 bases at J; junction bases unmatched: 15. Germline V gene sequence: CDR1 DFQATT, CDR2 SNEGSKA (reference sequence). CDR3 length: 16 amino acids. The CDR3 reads CSTEPGQGYETYEQYF. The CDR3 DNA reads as TGCAGTACCGAACCGGGACAGGGGTATGAAACCTACGAGCAGTACTTC.

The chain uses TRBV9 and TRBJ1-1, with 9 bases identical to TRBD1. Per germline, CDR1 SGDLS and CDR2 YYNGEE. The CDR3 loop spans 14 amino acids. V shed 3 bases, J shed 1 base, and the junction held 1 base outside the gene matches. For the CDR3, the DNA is TGTGCCAGCAGCGGGGGACAGGGGAACACTGAAGCTTTCTTT. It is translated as CASSGGQGNTEAFF.

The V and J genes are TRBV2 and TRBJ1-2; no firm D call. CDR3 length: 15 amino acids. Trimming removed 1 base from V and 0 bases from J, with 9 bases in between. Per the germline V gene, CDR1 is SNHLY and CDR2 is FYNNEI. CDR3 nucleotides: TGTGCCAGCAGTGAAGGTGCCGCAACTAACTATGGCTACACCTTC. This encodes CASSEGAATNYGYTF.

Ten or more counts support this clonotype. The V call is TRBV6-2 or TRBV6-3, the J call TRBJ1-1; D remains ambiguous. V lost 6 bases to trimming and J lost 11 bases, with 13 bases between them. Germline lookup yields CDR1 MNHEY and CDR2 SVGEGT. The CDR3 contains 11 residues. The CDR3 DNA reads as TGTGCCAGCAGCACACTCTTCTTGGCTTTCTTT. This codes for CASSTLFLAFF.

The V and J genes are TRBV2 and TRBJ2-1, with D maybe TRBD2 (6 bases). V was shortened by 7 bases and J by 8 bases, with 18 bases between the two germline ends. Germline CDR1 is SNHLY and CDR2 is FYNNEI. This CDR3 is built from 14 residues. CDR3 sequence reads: CASIGGVDLYEQFF. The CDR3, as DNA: TGTGCCAGCATAGGAGGGGTCGACTTGTATGAGCAGTTCTTC. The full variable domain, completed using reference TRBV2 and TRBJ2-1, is EPEVTQTPSHQVTQMGQEVILRCVPISNHLYFYWYRQILGQKVEFLVSFYNNEISEKSEIFDDQFSVERPDGSNFTLKIRSTKLEDSAMYFCASIGGVDLYEQFFGPGTRLTVL.

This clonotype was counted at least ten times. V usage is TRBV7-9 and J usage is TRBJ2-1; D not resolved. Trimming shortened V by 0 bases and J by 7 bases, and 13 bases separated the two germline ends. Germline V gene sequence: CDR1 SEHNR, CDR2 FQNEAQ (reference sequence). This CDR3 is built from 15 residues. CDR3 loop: CASSLAFGANNEQFF. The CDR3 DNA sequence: TGTGCCAGCAGCTTAGCATTTGGAGCAAATAATGAGCAGTTCTTC.

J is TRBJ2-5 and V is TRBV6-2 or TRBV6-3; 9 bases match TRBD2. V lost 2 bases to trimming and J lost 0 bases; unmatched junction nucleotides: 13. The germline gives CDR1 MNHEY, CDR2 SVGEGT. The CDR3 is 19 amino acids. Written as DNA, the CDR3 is TGTGCCAGCAGTTACCCCACTGCGCCTAGCGGGGAAAACCAAGAGACCCAGTACTTC. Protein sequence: CASSYPTAPSGENQETQYF.